This entry lists 31 T cell receptor beta chains sequenced from one sample in a study of blood T cell repertoires in COVID-19. Measured with immunoSEQ multiplex PCR; TCRdb has only the in-frame clones, and not every one. The table shows 200,000 or so clones, with roughly four fifths occurring only once. The sample consisted of peripheral blood. The receptors shown here come from a man aged 25-40 years with active or convalescent COVID-19.

This clone has a single count. The chain couples TRBV7-2 to TRBJ1-1; D is perhaps TRBD1 (6 bases). The V end lost 1 base, the J end lost 4 bases, and 7 bases lay between the germline ends. CDR1 and CDR2 (germline): SGHTA, FQGNSA. The CDR3 contains 13 residues. This CDR3 is CASSLVGATEAFF. CDR3 coding DNA: TGTGCCAGCAGCTTAGTGGGGGCCACTGAAGCTTTCTTT.

This clone was observed a handful of times. V gene TRBV7-3 combines with J gene TRBJ2-3; TRBD2 matches 8 bases. CDR1 and CDR2 (germline): SGHTA, FQGTGA. The CDR3 length is 15 residues. Trimming took 2 bases from V and 3 from J; bases not matched to a gene: 4. The CDR3 nucleotides read TGTGCCAGCAGCTTAGGGCTAGCGGGTACAGATACGCAGTATTTT. As protein: CASSLGLAGTDTQYF.

This chain joins TRBV2 and TRBJ2-3; TRBD1 might be the D (5 bases). The germline V gene encodes CDR1 SNHLY and CDR2 FYNNEI. Trimming stripped 4 bases from V and 3 bases from J, with 11 bases between. The length of the CDR3 is 14 residues. The CDR3 loop is CASSGQGLTDTQYF. CDR3 in DNA: TGTGCCAGCAGTGGGCAGGGTCTAACAGATACGCAGTATTTT.

The V call is TRBV3-1 (or the pseudogene TRBV3-2), the J call TRBJ2-7; D gene unclear. The germline V gene encodes CDR1 LGHDT and CDR2 YNNKEL (reference sequence). The CDR3 is made up of 14 amino acids. V was shortened by 1 base and J by 3 bases, with 10 bases between the two germline ends. For the CDR3, the DNA is TGTGCCAGCAGCCAAGCCCCTCTAAGCTACGAGCAGTACTTC. It specifies CASSQAPLSYEQYF.

This chain links TRBV24-1 with TRBJ1-5; TRBD1 agrees at 7 bases. This CDR3 region has 19 residues. Germline lookup yields CDR1 KGHDR and CDR2 SFDVKD. V was clipped by 3 bases and J by 2 bases; unmatched bases: 15. CDR3 sequence reads: CATSDTETGPVIGNQPQHF. CDR3 sequence (DNA): TGTGCCACCAGTGATACCGAGACAGGGCCAGTCATCGGCAATCAGCCCCAGCATTTT.

V is TRBV28 and J is TRBJ1-1; D ambiguous. The CDR3 covers 14 residues. Germline values: CDR1 MDHEN, CDR2 SYDVKM. Trimming removed 5 bases at V and 5 bases at J, with 15 bases between. The CDR3 is CASSPRLRRTEAFF. CDR3 DNA: TGTGCCAGCAGTCCCCGACTAAGACGGACTGAAGCTTTCTTT.

The genes are TRBV14 and TRBJ2-1; D is unresolved. Germline V lookup: CDR1 SGHDN, CDR2 FVKESK. The CDR3 consists of 12 residues. V was trimmed by 2 bases and J by 9 bases, leaving 8 bases between them. This CDR3 reads CASSQSRGEQFF. The CDR3 DNA is TGTGCCAGCAGCCAATCGCGAGGTGAGCAGTTCTTC.

This clone occurred a few times. This chain uses TRBV11-2 with TRBJ1-2; TRBD1 might be the D (6 bases). V was shortened by 0 bases and J by 13 bases, with 15 bases between the two germline ends. Per germline, CDR1 SGHAT and CDR2 FQNNGV. The CDR3 loop spans 13 amino acids. The CDR3 sequence: CASSLDPDRIPTF. CDR3 DNA: TGTGCCAGCAGCTTAGACCCAGACAGGATACCCACCTTC.

CDR3 DNA: TGTGCCAGCAGCTTAGGCAGGGCTTTCTCCTACGAGCAGTACGTC. Translated, it gives CASSLGRAFSYEQYV. The rearrangement joins TRBV7-6 to TRBJ2-7, with D possibly TRBD1 on 5 matching bases. Germline CDR1 SGHVS, CDR2 FNYEAQ. V was pared by 1 base and J by 0 bases, with 10 bases between. The CDR3 runs 15 residues.

The rearrangement uses TRBV11-3 and TRBJ2-1; D perhaps matches TRBD2 (5 bases). Germline-derived CDR1 and CDR2 are SGHNT and YENEEA. The CDR3 is 13 amino acids. Trimming cost V 3 bases and J 7 bases, with 10 bases left between them. The CDR3 spells CASSFRGTNEQFF. CDR3 DNA: TGTGCCAGCAGCTTCCGGGGTACGAATGAGCAGTTCTTC.

This chain links TRBV3-1 (or the pseudogene TRBV3-2) with TRBJ2-3; TRBD2 might be the D (5 bases). Germline V lookup: CDR1 LGHDT, CDR2 YNNKEL (reference sequence). V was trimmed by 1 base and J by 4 bases, leaving 9 bases between them. The CDR3 is made up of 14 amino acids. CDR3 coding DNA: TGTGCCAGCAGCCAAGCCGGGGTCGCAGATACGCAGTATTTT. Translating gives CASSQAGVADTQYF.

This clone was seen more than once but under ten times. The chain combines TRBV19 with TRBJ1-1, with 8 bases aligning to TRBD1. This CDR3 is built from 14 residues. The germline CDR1 and CDR2 sequences are LNHDA and SQIVND (reference sequence). Germline trimming cut 4 bases from V and 2 bases from J; bases unmatched to any gene: 3. The DNA for the CDR3 is TGTGCCAGTAGTAGAGGACAGGGCAACACTGAAGCTTTCTTT. It is translated as CASSRGQGNTEAFF.

The CDR3 is CASSLVGTGGDEQYF. The DNA of the CDR3 is TGTGCCAGCAGCTTAGTGGGAACAGGAGGGGACGAGCAGTACTTC. The rearrangement uses TRBV7-9 and TRBJ2-7; D possibly corresponds to TRBD2 (6 bases). Germline lookup yields CDR1 SEHNR and CDR2 FQNEAQ (reference sequence). CDR3 length: 15 residues. Trimming shortened V by 1 base and J by 5 bases, and 15 bases separated the two germline ends.

This clone was seen just once. The V gene is TRBV7-9, the J gene TRBJ2-6, with a tentative D call TRBD1 (5 bases). Germline CDR1 and CDR2: SEHNR and FQNEAQ (reference sequence). CDR3 size: 17 residues. Trimming cost V 6 bases and J 2 bases, with 17 bases left between them. The CDR3 loop is CASRGEWASAGANVLTF. In DNA, the CDR3 is TGTGCCAGCAGAGGGGAATGGGCATCTGCTGGGGCCAACGTCCTGACTTTC.

V usage is TRBV20-1 and J usage is TRBJ2-3; TRBD1 is a possible D gene (8 bases). Germline CDR1 is DFQATT and CDR2 is SNEGSKA (reference sequence). The CDR3 runs to 16 residues. The V end lost 3 bases, the J end lost 4 bases, and 20 bases lay between the germline ends. This chain's CDR3 is CSASYTGGETADTQYF. The CDR3 DNA sequence: TGCAGTGCTAGTTATACAGGGGGGGAGACTGCAGATACGCAGTATTTT.

The chain uses TRBV3-1 (or the pseudogene TRBV3-2) and TRBJ1-4; 9 bases map to TRBD1. The CDR3 has 15 residues. Per the germline V gene, CDR1 is LGHDT and CDR2 is YNNKEL (reference sequence). V was clipped by 0 bases and J by 5 bases; unmatched bases: 1. The CDR3 DNA sequence: TGTGCCAGCAGCCAAGAGGGACAGGGAAATGAAAAACTGTTTTTT. Its protein is CASSQEGQGNEKLFF.

The J gene is TRBJ2-5, the V gene TRBV19; TRBD1 aligns across 7 bases. With 6 bases clipped from V and 5 bases from J, the junction kept 12 bases outside the gene matches. In germline, CDR1 is LNHDA, CDR2 SQIVND (reference sequence). CDR3 length equals 15 residues. This CDR3 is CASRNRGGNVETQYF. CDR3 nucleotides: TGTGCCAGTAGGAACAGAGGGGGCAATGTGGAGACCCAGTACTTC.

This clone is a singleton in its sample. The V gene is TRBV6-5, the J gene TRBJ1-5, with D uncertain. The CDR3 spans 12 residues. CDR1 is MNHEY, CDR2 SVGAGI, per germline. Trimming cost V 7 bases and J 5 bases, with 9 bases left between them. The CDR3 nucleotides are TGTGCCAGCAAAGGCGGGGATCAGCCCCAGCATTTT. Its protein is CASKGGDQPQHF.

A single count supports this clone. The rearrangement joins TRBV29-1 to TRBJ2-7; 9 bases are a match to TRBD2. The CDR3 sequence is 17 residues long. Germline V CDR1 and CDR2: SQVTM, ANQGSEA. The junction had 12 bases not matched to a gene; V was cut back by 3 bases and J by 0 bases. This chain's CDR3 is CSVDSRSSGVSSYEQYV. CDR3 in DNA: TGCAGCGTTGATTCTCGGTCTAGCGGGGTGAGCTCCTACGAGCAGTACGTC.

This clone has more than one count but fewer than ten. The chain uses TRBV7-9 and TRBJ1-6; D is undetermined. Trimming left V 1 base short and J 10 bases short, with 11 bases between. The CDR3 is made up of 14 amino acids. The V gene's germline CDR1 is SEHNR and CDR2 FQNEAQ (reference sequence). Here the CDR3 DNA reads TGTGCCAGCAGCTTAGAGGCGAGGGAATCACCCCTCCACTTT. Its protein product is CASSLEARESPLHF.

The V gene is TRBV7-9, the J gene TRBJ1-2, with D tentatively TRBD1 (6 bases). Germline CDR1 and CDR2: SEHNR and FQNEAQ (reference sequence). V lost 5 bases to trimming and J lost 8 bases, with 21 bases between them. CDR3 size: 15 residues. The CDR3 nucleotides are TGTGCCAGCAGCCCTCCGCTGGGACAACTATCAGGCTACACCTTC. It translates to CASSPPLGQLSGYTF.

The chain couples TRBV2 to TRBJ1-6; 7 bases align to TRBD1. J gave up 5 bases and V 3 bases, and 4 bases lay outside the gene matches. Germline lookup yields CDR1 SNHLY and CDR2 FYNNEI. This CDR3 has 15 residues. The CDR3 region has the DNA TGTGCCAGCAGTGATGAGGGGGCACATAATTCACCCCTCCACTTT. It encodes CASSDEGAHNSPLHF.

This chain joins TRBV7-2 and TRBJ2-5; 11 bases fit TRBD2. This CDR3 has 15 residues. Germline V gives CDR1 SGHTA, CDR2 FQGNSA. Trimming took 6 bases from V and 5 from J; bases not matched to a gene: 8. The CDR3 nucleotides read TGTGCCAGCAGTAGTAGCGGGGGGGCTTGGGAGACCCAGTACTTC. Protein sequence: CASSSSGGAWETQYF.

This clone was seen a single time. This chain connects TRBV2 to TRBJ2-3, with 9 positions matching TRBD1. Germline CDR1 reads SNHLY; CDR2 reads FYNNEI. The CDR3 sequence is 15 residues long. V lost 6 bases, J lost 0 bases, and 4 bases stayed unmatched. The CDR3 reads CASSGTGHSTDTQYF. CDR3 coding DNA: TGTGCCAGCAGCGGGACAGGGCACAGCACAGATACGCAGTATTTT. Together with reference TRBV2 and TRBJ2-3, the CDR3 gives the full variable domain: EPEVTQTPSHQVTQMGQEVILRCVPISNHLYFYWYRQILGQKVEFLVSFYNNEISEKSEIFDDQFSVERPDGSNFTLKIRSTKLEDSAMYFCASSGTGHSTDTQYFGPGTRLTVL.

This sequence joins TRBV27 and TRBJ2-5; a possible D gene is TRBD2 (5 bases). The CDR3 length is 13 residues. CDR1 is MNHEY, CDR2 SMNVEV, per germline (reference sequence). V lost 3 bases to trimming and J lost 4 bases, with 9 bases between them. Here the CDR3 reads CASSLSEGETQYF. The CDR3, as DNA: TGTGCCAGCAGTTTGTCTGAGGGAGAGACCCAGTACTTC.

This chain connects TRBV18 to TRBJ1-1; D not resolved. Germline CDR1 KGHSH, CDR2 LQKENI. The CDR3 loop spans 13 amino acids. V was shortened by 3 bases and J by 6 bases, with 11 bases between the two germline ends. DNA of the CDR3: TGTGCCAGCTCACCGCCAACGCGGGCTGAAGCTTTCTTT. The encoded protein is CASSPPTRAEAFF.

V gene TRBV10-3 combines with J gene TRBJ1-1; D is ambiguous. V gave up 2 bases and J gave up 5 bases, with 12 bases separating them. Per germline, CDR1 ENHRY and CDR2 SYGVKD. CDR3 length: 14 residues. CDR3 sequence (DNA): TGTGCCATCAGTGAGCTCCTCGGCGGGACTGAAGCTTTCTTT. It is translated as CAISELLGGTEAFF.

V and J are TRBV7-9 and TRBJ1-4, with TRBD1 identical over 7 bases. The CDR3 spans 18 residues. The V gene end was trimmed by 2 bases and the J gene end by 7 bases; junction bases not matched to a gene: 16. Germline V gene data show CDR1 as SEHNR and CDR2 as FQNEAQ (reference sequence). The CDR3 region has the DNA TGTGCCAGCAGCTTAAGAGGGGCCCAAGGGGGCTGGGGTGAAAAACTGTTTTTT. This sequence encodes CASSLRGAQGGWGEKLFF.

J is TRBJ1-5 and V is TRBV4-1; D is possibly TRBD1 (5 bases). The germline gives CDR1 MGHRA, CDR2 YSYEKL. The CDR3 consists of 13 residues. V was pared by 1 base and J by 5 bases, with 6 bases between. The CDR3: CASSQGGDQPQHF. DNA of the CDR3: TGCGCCAGCAGCCAAGGGGGGGATCAGCCCCAGCATTTT.

The genes are TRBV3-1 (or the pseudogene TRBV3-2) and TRBJ2-7; D is possibly TRBD2 (6 bases). The germline gives CDR1 LGHDT, CDR2 YNNKEL (reference sequence). This CDR3 comprises 12 residues. The CDR3: CGRAGLTYEQYF. The CDR3 DNA is TGTGGAAGGGCGGGGTTAACCTACGAGCAGTACTTC.

This clone was recorded once. V and J are TRBV13 and TRBJ2-1, with 7 nucleotides matching TRBD1. The CDR3 contains 15 residues. The germline V gene has CDR1 PRHDT and CDR2 FYEKMQ (reference sequence). V gave up 0 bases and J gave up 6 bases; unmatched junction bases: 5. DNA of the CDR3: TGTGCCAGCAGCTTAGGACAGGGGCTGGGCAATGAGCAGTTCTTC. It encodes CASSLGQGLGNEQFF.